Shown below are 6 T cell receptor beta chains from a single sample sequenced in a study of cytomegalovirus exposure and HLA in healthy donors. The repertoire was sequenced with immunoSEQ multiplex PCR; TCRdb's copy has only in-frame clones and lacks some. Of about 260,000 clones in the sample, less than 95% were seen once. What was sequenced was PBMCs. These receptors all stem from a woman under 40 in good health and CMV-seronegative.

The V call is TRBV1, the J call TRBJ2-1; the table's TRBD2 call for D was not verified on the DNA. TRBV1 is a pseudogene. The CDR3 has 16 amino acids. This CDR3 reads CTSSQDTSGRMGEQFF. The CDR3 DNA reads as TGCACCAGCAGCCAAGACACTAGCGGGAGGATGGGTGAGCAGTTCTTC.

The genes are TRBV6-1 and TRBJ1-2; D unclear. V lost 6 bases, J lost 4 bases, and 12 bases lay in between. This CDR3 region has 13 residues. CDR1 and CDR2 (germline): MNHNS, SASEGT. The CDR3 DNA reads as TGTGCCAGCAGCGAAAGGTTATTCTATGGCTACACCTTC. Translating it yields CASSERLFYGYTF.

J is TRBJ2-3 and V is TRBV9, with D tentatively TRBD1 (6 bases). Between the trimmed V and J ends, which lost 3 bases and 3 bases, there was a span of 14 bases. The CDR3 spans 15 residues. The germline gives CDR1 SGDLS, CDR2 YYNGEE. CDR3 residues: CASSAGHSLTDTQYF. DNA of the CDR3: TGTGCCAGCAGCGCGGGACATTCGCTTACAGATACGCAGTATTTT.

The chain couples TRBV9 to TRBJ1-1; D is unclear. The germline V gene encodes CDR1 SGDLS and CDR2 YYNGEE. V gave up 1 base and J gave up 6 bases, with 13 bases separating them. The CDR3 loop spans 14 amino acids. In DNA form, the CDR3 reads TGTGCCAGCAGCGTAAAAATGAACCGGGCTGAAGCTTTCTTT. Protein: CASSVKMNRAEAFF.

This chain joins TRBV6-5 and TRBJ2-7, with D perhaps matching TRBD1 (6 bases). Germline CDR1 reads MNHEY; CDR2 reads SVGAGI. The CDR3 covers 15 residues. V was pared by 4 bases and J by 3 bases, with 16 bases between. CDR3: CASSSQQGRGYEQYF. The CDR3 nucleotides are TGTGCCAGCAGTTCCCAACAGGGTAGGGGCTACGAGCAGTACTTC.

J is TRBJ2-7 and V is TRBV6-5, with D perhaps matching TRBD2 (6 bases). V was cut by 5 bases and J by 0 bases, with 14 bases left in between. Germline V gene data show CDR1 as MNHEY and CDR2 as SVGAGI. The CDR3 consists of 15 residues. The CDR3: CASSRRGAVSYEQYF. The CDR3 region has the DNA TGTGCCAGCAGTAGGAGGGGTGCGGTCTCCTACGAGCAGTACTTC.